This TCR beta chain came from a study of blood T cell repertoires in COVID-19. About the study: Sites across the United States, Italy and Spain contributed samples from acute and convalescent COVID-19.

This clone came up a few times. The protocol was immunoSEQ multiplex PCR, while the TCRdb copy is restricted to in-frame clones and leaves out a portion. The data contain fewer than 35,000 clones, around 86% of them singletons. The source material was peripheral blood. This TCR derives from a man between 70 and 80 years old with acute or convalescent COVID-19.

In nucleotides, the CDR3 is TGTGCCAGCCGGAGGGCGGGGAACACTGAAGCTTTCTTT. Translation: CASRRAGNTEAFF. This chain connects TRBV5-6 to TRBJ1-1; D is unresolved. V dropped 7 bases and J dropped 1 base, with 11 bases sitting between them. The CDR3 is 13 residues long. Germline-derived CDR1 and CDR2 are SGHDT and YYEEEE.